This T cell receptor beta chain was obtained from a study of early stage breast cancer tumors. Findings of the study overall: Compared with adjacent normal breast, tumors showed about 2.5-fold denser, more clonal T cells.

Produced via immunoSEQ multiplex PCR; TCRdb's table is partial and in-frame only. This sample yields tens of thousands of clones, of which 80% to 95% are seen a single time; about 5% belongs to the top ten. Regarding this clone: Its specificity is not known.

This receptor was taken from a person aged 65 to 85 with breast cancer. Sequencing input: blood.

CDR3 nucleotides: TGTGCCAGCAGCGGGGAGAACAGTGCTGAAGCTTTCTTT. It is translated as CASSGENSAEAFF. The gene calls are TRBV11-3 and TRBJ1-1; D is undetermined. The CDR3 is 13 residues long. Trimming took off 5 bases at V and 6 bases at J, with 13 bases between the two ends. Germline CDR1 and CDR2: SGHNT and YENEEA.